Included here is one T cell receptor beta chain sequence, with context. This sample was taken from a study of blood T cell repertoires in COVID-19. At the level of the study: The United States, Italy and Spain supplied acute and convalescent COVID-19 samples. Nucleic acid was either cDNA or gDNA, and it came from T cells, B-cell-depleted T cells, or PBMCs.

Original methodology: Cell counts per sample came from amplifying reference gene primers. Assay used: immunoSEQ multiplex PCR; TCRdb lists only in-frame clones, some missing. That table supplies the V and J calls and clone size; D and trimming were determined from the DNA. Of some 40,000 clones in the sample, 70% to 90% are singletons; the top ten hold 2% to 2.5%. From germline, CDR1 is SNHLY and CDR2 FYNNEI. This CDR3 contains 15 residues. Trimming shortened V by 6 bases and J by 0 bases, and 15 bases separated the two germline ends. The TCR sequence derives from a human donor in a cohort sampled during active COVID-19. This chain links TRBV2 with TRBJ2-7, with unresolved D. Specimen: peripheral blood. The CDR3 nucleotides are TGTGCCAGCAGCCTTGGAAACCCTAGCTCCTACGAGCAGTACTTC. It is translated as CASSLGNPSSYEQYF.